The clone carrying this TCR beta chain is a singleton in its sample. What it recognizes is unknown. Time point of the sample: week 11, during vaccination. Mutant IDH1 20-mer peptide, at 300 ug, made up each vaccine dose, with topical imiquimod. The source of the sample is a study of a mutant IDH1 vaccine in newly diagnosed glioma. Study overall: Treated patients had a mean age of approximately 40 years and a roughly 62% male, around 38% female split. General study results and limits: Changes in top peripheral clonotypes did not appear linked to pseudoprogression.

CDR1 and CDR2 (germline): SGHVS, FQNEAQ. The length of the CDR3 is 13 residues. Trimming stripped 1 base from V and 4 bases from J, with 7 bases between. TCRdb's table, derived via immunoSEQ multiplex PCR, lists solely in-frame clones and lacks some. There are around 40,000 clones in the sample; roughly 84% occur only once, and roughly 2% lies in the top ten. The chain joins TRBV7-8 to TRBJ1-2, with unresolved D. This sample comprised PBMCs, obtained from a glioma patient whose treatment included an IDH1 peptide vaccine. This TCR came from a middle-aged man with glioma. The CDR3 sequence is CASSLGTVYGYTF. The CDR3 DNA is TGTGCCAGCAGCTTAGGGACCGTCTATGGCTACACCTTC.